What follows is one T cell receptor (beta chain) and its context. Its antigen is still unknown. At one boundary the junction diverges from the germline segment, which might be a read error. This record comes from a study of CD8 T cells in ankylosing spondylitis. Study-level findings and limits: In ankylosing spondylitis patients, matched synovial fluid reportedly showed significant enrichment of disease-linked clones. In the blood and synovial fluid of reactive arthritis, some motif variants had been previously reported.

TCRdb redid the calling of the 5' RACE reads with MiXCR, one entry per CDR3 protein. The sample has some 220,000 distinct CDR3 sequences; 10% are singletons. Germline-derived CDR1 and CDR2 are MGHDK and SYGVNS. The CDR3 has 11 amino acids. The TCR sequence derives from a male donor with ankylosing spondylitis or in good health (not recorded which). What was sequenced was blood, either unsorted or a sorted T cell fraction (not recorded which). The gene calls are TRBV25-1 and TRBJ1-1; tentatively, D is TRBD1 (6 bases). The DNA for the CDR3 is TGTGCCAGCAGCGAAGACCAGGGGCTGGTCTTT. Residues: CASSEDQGLVF. Full variable domain (missing parts from reference TRBV25-1 and TRBJ1-1): EADIYQTPRYLVIGTGKKITLECSQTMGHDKMYWYQQDPGMELHLIHYSYGVNSTEKGDLSSESTVSRIRTEHFPLTLESARPSHTSQYLCASSEDQGLVFGQGTRLTVV.